Below are 3 T cell receptor beta chains sequenced from a single sample in a study of CD8 T cells in ankylosing spondylitis. Regarding the study as a whole: Among TCR beta sequences, a motif of under ten highly homologous variants appeared characteristic of ankylosing spondylitis blood.

The antigens these receptors bind are not known. Each CDR3 protein is one row after TCRdb ran MiXCR on the 5' RACE reads. Of about 400,000 distinct CDR3 sequences in the sample, about a fifth were seen once. Input material: blood, either unsorted or a sorted T cell fraction (not recorded which). Receptor source: a male donor with ankylosing spondylitis.

This chain links TRBV29-1 with TRBJ1-2; D may be TRBD1 (5 bases). The CDR3 has 10 amino acids. V was clipped by 8 bases and J by 8 bases, with 12 bases between them. Germline assignment: CDR1 SQVTM and CDR2 ANQGSEA. The CDR3 DNA is TGCAGCTCCCAGGAGGGGGGCTACACCTTC. This encodes CSSQEGGYTF. Complete variable domain (other parts from reference TRBV29-1 and TRBJ1-2): SAVISQKPSRDICQRGTSLTIQCQVDSQVTMMFWYRQQPGQSLTLIATANQGSEATYESGFVIDKFPISRPNLTFSTLTVSNMSPEDSSIYLCSSQEGGYTFGSGTRLTVV.

This chain joins TRBV20-1 and TRBJ2-1; TRBD1 or TRBD2 may be the D gene (6 bases each). V gave up 1 base and J gave up 4 bases, with 17 bases separating them. CDR3 length: 16 amino acids. Germline CDR1 is DFQATT and CDR2 is SNEGSKA (reference sequence). Here the CDR3 reads CSARVGWGATYNEQFF. The CDR3 bases are TGCAGTGCTAGAGTTGGTTGGGGGGCAACGTACAATGAGCAGTTCTTC.

This CDR3 is CASSDRRRSTEAFF. The CDR3 nucleotides are TGTGCCAGCAGTGACCGCCGCCGGAGCACTGAAGCTTTCTTT. This chain uses TRBV11-3 with TRBJ1-1; no clear D. V was shortened by 6 bases and J by 4 bases, with 15 bases between the two germline ends. The CDR3 length is 14 residues. The germline CDR1 and CDR2 sequences are SGHNT and YENEEA.